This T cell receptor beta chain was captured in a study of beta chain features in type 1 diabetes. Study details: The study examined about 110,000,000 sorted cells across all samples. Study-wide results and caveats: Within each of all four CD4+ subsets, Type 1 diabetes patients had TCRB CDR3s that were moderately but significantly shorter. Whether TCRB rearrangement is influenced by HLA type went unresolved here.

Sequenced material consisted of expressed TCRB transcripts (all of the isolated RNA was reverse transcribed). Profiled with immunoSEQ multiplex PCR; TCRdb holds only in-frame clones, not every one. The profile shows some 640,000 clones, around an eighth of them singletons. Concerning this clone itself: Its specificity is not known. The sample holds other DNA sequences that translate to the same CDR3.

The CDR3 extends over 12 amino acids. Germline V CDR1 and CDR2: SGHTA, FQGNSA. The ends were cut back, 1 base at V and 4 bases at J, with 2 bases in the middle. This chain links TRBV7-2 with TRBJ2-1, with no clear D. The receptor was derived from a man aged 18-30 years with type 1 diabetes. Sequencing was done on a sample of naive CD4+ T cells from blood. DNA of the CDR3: TGTGCCAGCAGCTTAGTATACAATGAGCAGTTCTTC. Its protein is CASSLVYNEQFF.